These T cell receptor beta chains were read from a single sample in a study of CDR3 diversity in severe acne. MiXCR, run by TCRdb on the PCR reads, gives a single entry per CDR3 protein. The sample carries 89,000 or so distinct CDR3 sequences, roughly 52% recorded once. Material for sequencing was blood. The receptors originated from a male donor in good health, serving as a control. The CDR3 runs from the conserved cysteine through the conserved F or W. Fields, in order: clone size, J gene, D gene, V gene, CDR3 protein, CDR3 DNA. The D gene is left open where the match is weak. Size tells how often a clone was seen (once, few, many) or the class of an expanded clone, and some rows leave it out.

>many|TRBJ1-2|.|TRBV25-1
CASRWSGYGYTF
TGTGCCAGCAGATGGTCAGGCTATGGCTACACCTTC
>.|TRBJ2-5|TRBD2|TRBV28
CASSLGGRGETQYF
TGTGCCAGCAGTTTAGGCGGGAGAGGAGAGACCCAGTACTTC
>few|TRBJ2-7|.|TRBV7-2
CASTAQGFAYEQYF
TGTGCCAGCACCGCTCAGGGGTTCGCCTACGAGCAGTACTTC
>.|TRBJ1-2|.|TRBV25-1
CASRLPLAGYTF
TGTGCCAGCAGGCTGCCCCTTGCGGGCTACACCTTC
>.|TRBJ2-7|TRBD2|TRBV7-8
CASARGGRSSYEQYF
TGTGCCAGCGCCCGGGGCGGGAGGTCCTCCTACGAGCAGTACTTC
>once|TRBJ1-4|.|TRBV19
CASSISSAVHSLFF
TGTGCCAGTAGTATTAGCAGTGCGGTCCATAGCCTGTTTTTT
>.|TRBJ2-7|TRBD2|TRBV20-1
CSARDPLAGSYEQYF
TGCAGTGCTAGAGATCCCCTAGCGGGATCCTACGAGCAGTACTTC
>.|TRBJ2-7|TRBD2|TRBV4-1
CASSQGLSGGYEQYF
TGCGCCAGCAGCCAAGGCCTCAGCGGGGGCTACGAGCAGTACTTC
>many|TRBJ2-3|.|TRBV9
CASSVFSSSTDTQYF
TGTGCCAGCAGCGTATTCAGTTCTAGCACAGATACGCAGTATTTT
>few|TRBJ2-2|.|TRBV7-2
CASTERPNTGELFF
TGTGCCAGCACCGAACGACCGAACACCGGGGAGCTGTTTTTT
>many|TRBJ1-1|.|TRBV6-5
CASGSTTLNTEAFF
TGTGCCAGCGGTTCTACGACACTGAACACTGAAGCTTTCTTT
>.|TRBJ1-2|.|TRBV19
CASSMAWGYTF
TGTGCCAGTAGTATGGCGTGGGGCTACACCTTC
>.|TRBJ1-5|.|TRBV20-1
CSARAKGGQPQHF
TGCAGTGCTAGAGCCAAGGGGGGTCAGCCCCAGCATTTT
>.|TRBJ2-1|TRBD2|TRBV9
CASSVGASGGGNEQFF
TGTGCCAGCAGCGTAGGTGCTAGCGGGGGGGGCAATGAGCAGTTCTTC
>many|TRBJ2-1|TRBD2|TRBV9
CASSVGGASGSLHNEQFF
TGTGCCAGCAGCGTAGGGGGGGCTAGCGGGAGTCTCCACAATGAGCAGTTCTTC
>.|TRBJ2-7|.|TRBV15
CATSDGLGYGQYF
TGCGCCACCAGCGATGGGTTGGGGTACGGGCAGTACTTC
>.|TRBJ1-5|TRBD1|TRBV10-3
CATLQGDSNQPQHF
TGTGCCACACTACAGGGGGATAGCAATCAGCCCCAGCATTTT
>.|TRBJ2-2|.|TRBV24-1
CATRSARELFF
TGTGCCACCAGATCGGCTCGGGAGCTGTTTTTT
>.|TRBJ2-7|TRBD1|TRBV19
CASTGGEQYF
TGTGCCAGTACAGGGGGCGAGCAGTACTTC
>.|TRBJ2-2|.|TRBV7-3
CASSLTMNTGELFF
TGTGCCAGCAGCTTGACGATGAACACCGGGGAGCTGTTTTTT
>few|TRBJ2-7|TRBD2|TRBV19
CASSIGTSSYEQYF
TGTGCCAGTAGTATCGGGACTAGCTCCTACGAGCAGTACTTC
>.|TRBJ2-7|TRBD1|TRBV5-1
CASSLPGQWDPRKYF
TGCGCCAGCAGCTTGCCGGGACAGTGGGATCCGCGGAAGTACTTC
>once|TRBJ2-7|.|TRBV20-1
CSARIERGRSYEQYF
TGCAGTGCTAGGATAGAACGGGGACGCTCCTACGAGCAGTACTTC
>.|TRBJ2-5|.|TRBV5-1
CASRARDRQQTQCF
TGCGCCAGCAGGGCCCGGGACCGGCAACAGACCCAGTGCTTC
>.|TRBJ2-7|.|TRBV20-1
CSAPRKRGAGEASYEQYF
TGCAGTGCTCCCAGAAAGAGGGGGGCCGGGGAGGCCTCCTACGAGCAGTACTTC
>many|TRBJ1-1|.|TRBV11-3
CASSWGSTEAFF
TGTGCCAGCAGCTGGGGGAGCACTGAAGCTTTCTTT
>.|TRBJ2-6|.|TRBV19
CASSPGDHYSGANVLTF
TGTGCCAGTAGCCCCGGGGACCACTACTCTGGGGCCAACGTCCTGACTTTC
>medium-sized|TRBJ1-1|.|TRBV5-6
CASSPPGTREKAFF
TGTGCCAGCAGCCCACCCGGGACACGCGAAAAAGCTTTCTTT
>many|TRBJ1-1|.|TRBV3-1
CASSQFVNTEAFF
TGTGCCAGCAGCCAATTTGTGAACACTGAAGCTTTCTTT
>.|TRBJ1-2|.|TRBV12-3/TRBV12-4
CASRLAGHNYGYTF
TGTGCCAGCAGGTTGGCGGGACACAACTATGGCTACACCTTC
>many|TRBJ2-5|TRBD2|TRBV2
CASSTTSRETQYF
TGTGCCAGCAGCACGACTAGCCGGGAGACCCAGTACTTC
>once|TRBJ2-7|TRBD1|TRBV5-1
CASSLGPLGTGFEQYF
TGCGCCAGCAGCTTGGGCCCGTTGGGGACAGGGTTCGAGCAGTACTTC
>.|TRBJ1-3|.|TRBV18
CASSPIVRGSSGNTIYF
TGTGCCAGCTCACCCATAGTCCGTGGGAGTTCTGGAAACACCATATATTTT
>.|TRBJ2-3|.|TRBV5-4
CASSPPWPRGTGTQYF
TGTGCCAGCAGCCCGCCTTGGCCCCGGGGCACAGGTACGCAGTATTTT
>.|TRBJ2-5|.|TRBV5-5
CASSLSSEEQETQYF
TGTGCCAGCAGCTTGTCTAGCGAAGAGCAAGAGACCCAGTACTTC
>.|TRBJ2-6|.|TRBV7-9
CASSSPKLGANVLTF
TGTGCCAGCAGCTCCCCCAAGTTGGGGGCGAACGTCCTGACTTTC
>.|TRBJ2-7|.|TRBV12-3/TRBV12-4
CASSEGGFYEQYF
TGTGCCAGCAGTGAGGGCGGTTTCTACGAGCAGTACTTC
>many|TRBJ2-3|.|TRBV6-5
CASHRGTDTQYF
TGTGCCAGTCACAGGGGCACAGATACGCAGTATTTT
>many|TRBJ2-7|.|TRBV7-2
CASSLGVSYEQYF
TGTGCCAGCAGCTTAGGAGTTAGCTACGAGCAGTACTTC
>few|TRBJ2-2|TRBD2|TRBV7-2
CASSPSRLAGVETGELFF
TGTGCCAGCAGCCCTAGCCGCCTAGCGGGAGTAGAAACCGGGGAGCTGTTTTTT
>many|TRBJ2-5|TRBD2|TRBV6-6
CASISGTSGEVGETQYF
TGTGCCAGCATCAGCGGGACTAGCGGAGAGGTAGGGGAGACCCAGTACTTC
>.|TRBJ2-3|TRBD2|TRBV20-1
CSARVGTSGTDTQYF
TGCAGTGCTAGAGTAGGGACTAGCGGCACAGATACGCAGTATTTT
>few|TRBJ1-5|.|TRBV19
CASSSYGSNQPQHF
TGTGCCAGTAGTAGTTACGGGAGCAATCAGCCCCAGCATTTT
>once|TRBJ2-7|TRBD1|TRBV5-5
CASSSGGFFSEQYF
TGTGCCAGCAGCTCAGGGGGTTTCTTCTCCGAGCAGTACTTC
>few|TRBJ2-2|TRBD2|TRBV9
CASSVLSGVNTGELFF
TGTGCCAGCAGCGTCCTTAGCGGGGTAAACACCGGGGAGCTGTTTTTT
>many|TRBJ2-7|.|TRBV27
CASSLKGVAEQYF
TGTGCCAGCAGTTTAAAGGGGGTCGCGGAGCAGTACTTC
>.|TRBJ2-3|TRBD2|TRBV20-1
CSAGAGGPTDTQYF
TGCAGTGCGGGGGCGGGAGGGCCCACAGATACGCAGTATTTT
>once|TRBJ1-2|.|TRBV4-2
CASSQETSNYGYTF
TGTGCCAGCAGCCAAGAAACGTCGAACTATGGCTACACCTTC